These 21 T cell receptor beta chains originate from one sample sequenced in a study of blood T cell repertoires in COVID-19. The assay was immunoSEQ multiplex PCR, and TCRdb's table has in-frame clones only and misses some. The table lists 200,000 to 250,000 clones, around 80% of them singletons, with around 4.5% in the top ten. The sequencing sample was made of PBMCs or T cells enriched from blood (not recorded which). The receptor set was obtained from a man aged 25 to 40 with acute COVID-19.

This sequence joins TRBV3-1 (or the pseudogene TRBV3-2) and TRBJ1-2; 7 bases match TRBD1. Germline CDR1 reads LGHDT; CDR2 reads YNNKEL (reference sequence). This CDR3 has 13 amino acids. J was trimmed by 5 bases and V by 6 bases; bases with no gene match: 6. As DNA, the CDR3 is TGTGCCAGCAGAGGGACAGTGGGGTATGGCTACACCTTC. Its protein product is CASRGTVGYGYTF.

The chain carries TRBV12-3 or TRBV12-4 and TRBJ1-5; D unclear. Trimming cost V 4 bases and J 4 bases, with 5 bases left between them. CDR3 size: 12 residues. The CDR3 region has the DNA TGTGCCAGCAGTTCGAGAAATCAGCCCCAGCATTTT. It specifies CASSSRNQPQHF.

J is TRBJ1-2 and V is TRBV12-5; D unclear. The CDR3 length is 13 residues. Looked up from germline, CDR1 is LGHNT and CDR2 is FRNRAP. V lost 3 bases and J lost 8, with 13 bases in between. This chain's CDR3 is CASGLIGRGGYTF. CDR3 DNA: TGTGCTAGTGGTTTAATTGGGAGAGGGGGCTACACCTTC.

This sequence joins TRBV27 and TRBJ1-4, with D possibly TRBD1 on 6 matching bases. This CDR3 has 13 amino acids. Trimming removed 5 bases at V and 8 bases at J, with 12 bases between. The germline CDR1 and CDR2 sequences are MNHEY and SMNVEV (reference sequence). The CDR3 loop reads CASSVGRGEKLFF. The CDR3 nucleotides read TGTGCCAGCAGTGTGGGAAGGGGGGAAAAACTGTTTTTT.

The chain is built from TRBV19 and TRBJ2-7, with 7 bases that match TRBD2. CDR1 is LNHDA and CDR2 is SQIVND in the germline V gene (reference sequence). The CDR3 length is 13 residues. Trimming took 5 bases from V and 3 from J; bases not matched to a gene: 4. The CDR3 reads CASSETSRYEQYF. CDR3 coding DNA: TGTGCCAGTAGTGAGACTAGCCGCTACGAGCAGTACTTC. Full variable domain (remainder filled in from reference TRBV19 and TRBJ2-7): DGGITQSPKYLFRKEGQNVTLSCEQNLNHDAMYWYRQDPGQGLRLIYYSQIVNDFQKGDIAEGYSVSREKKESFPLTVTSAQKNPTAFYLCASSETSRYEQYFGPGTRLTVT.

The rearrangement links TRBV30 to TRBJ1-5, with 10 bases that match TRBD1. Per the germline V gene, CDR1 is GTSNPN and CDR2 is SVGIG (reference sequence). J was trimmed by 4 bases and V by 3 bases; bases with no gene match: 12. The CDR3 contains 17 residues. The chain's CDR3 is CAWSPRGQGRLNQPQHF. CDR3 sequence (DNA): TGTGCCTGGAGCCCAAGGGGACAGGGGCGTTTGAATCAGCCCCAGCATTTT.

V is TRBV19 and J is TRBJ2-1, with a possible D match to TRBD2 (5 bases). V was trimmed by 7 bases and J by 6 bases, leaving 16 bases between them. Per germline, CDR1 LNHDA and CDR2 SQIVND (reference sequence). CDR3 length: 14 amino acids. In nucleotides, the CDR3 is TGTGCCAGTAAGATCGGGGTGTCTTCCAATGAGCAGTTCTTC. This sequence encodes CASKIGVSSNEQFF.

This rearrangement joins TRBV25-1 to TRBJ1-1, with TRBD1 identical over 7 bases. This CDR3 is built from 15 residues. The germline gives CDR1 MGHDK, CDR2 SYGVNS. Unmatched junction bases numbered 8, after V lost 7 bases and J lost 0 bases. CDR3 loop: CASIQTGTMNTEAFF. The CDR3 nucleotides are TGTGCCAGCATACAGACAGGGACCATGAACACTGAAGCTTTCTTT.

The chain has TRBV11-3 and TRBJ2-1; 8 positions match TRBD1. Germline V gives CDR1 SGHNT, CDR2 YENEEA. The J segment lost 6 bases and the V segment lost 5 bases, leaving 3 bases of the junction unmatched. The CDR3 has 13 residues. The CDR3 sequence is CASSGRGRNEQFF. The CDR3 DNA follows: TGTGCCAGCAGCGGCAGGGGGCGCAATGAGCAGTTCTTC. Drawing the rest from reference TRBV11-3 and TRBJ2-1, the complete variable domain is EAGVVQSPRYKIIEKKQPVAFWCNPISGHNTLYWYLQNLGQGPELLIRYENEEAVDDSQLPKDRFSAERLKGVDSTLKIQPAELGDSAVYLCASSGRGRNEQFFGPGTRLTVL.

The chain carries TRBV5-5 and TRBJ2-1; TRBD1 matches 7 bases. The junction had 11 bases not matched to a gene; V was cut back by 4 bases and J by 4 bases. Germline V gene lookup returns CDR1 SGHKS and CDR2 YYEKEE (reference sequence). The CDR3 has 16 residues. CDR3 protein: CASSPGGEDNYNEQFF. Here the CDR3 DNA reads TGTGCCAGCAGCCCAGGGGGAGAAGACAATTACAATGAGCAGTTCTTC.

This clone has a handful of counts. The V and J genes are TRBV18 and TRBJ1-2; no firm D call. The CDR3 has 13 residues. Germline-derived CDR1 and CDR2 are KGHSH and LQKENI. Deletions cut 2 bases from V and 5 bases from J, with 9 bases between. The CDR3 loop is CASSPDQDYGYTF. CDR3 bases: TGTGCCAGCTCACCAGATCAGGATTATGGCTACACCTTC.

V gene TRBV28 combines with J gene TRBJ1-6; perhaps TRBD1 as D (6 bases). The CDR3 is 14 amino acids. Germline V CDR1 and CDR2: MDHEN, SYDVKM. V was clipped by 3 bases and J by 8 bases, with 11 bases between them. CDR3 sequence (DNA): TGTGCCAGCAGTTTCCCACGGACAGATTCACCCCTCCACTTT. Its translation: CASSFPRTDSPLHF.

V gene TRBV5-1 combines with J gene TRBJ1-1; no clear D. Germline V lookup: CDR1 SGHRS, CDR2 YFSETQ. V lost 5 bases and J 1 base, leaving 9 bases between the germline ends. This CDR3 spans 13 amino acids. The DNA for the CDR3 is TGCGCCAGCAGGGAGACGGCGAACACTGAAGCTTTCTTT. It yields the protein CASRETANTEAFF.

The chain combines TRBV3-1 (or the pseudogene TRBV3-2) with TRBJ1-2; 9 bases map to TRBD1. The V and J ends lost 0 bases and 5 bases, in that order; junction bases with no gene match: 4. In germline, CDR1 is LGHDT, CDR2 YNNKEL (reference sequence). The CDR3 covers 15 residues. CDR3: CASSQDRGTGYGYTF. CDR3 DNA: TGTGCCAGCAGCCAAGATCGGGGGACAGGGTATGGCTACACCTTC.

The genes are TRBV5-6 and TRBJ1-5; the match to TRBD1 covers 9 bases. The J segment lost 4 bases and the V segment lost 5 bases, leaving 7 bases of the junction unmatched. From germline, CDR1 is SGHDT and CDR2 YYEEEE. The CDR3 length is 15 residues. As DNA, the CDR3 is TGTGCCAGCAGTTATGGGACAGGGATGAATCAGCCCCAGCATTTT. Protein: CASSYGTGMNQPQHF.

The chain is built from TRBV18 and TRBJ2-1, with D maybe TRBD2 (5 bases). The CDR3 has 15 amino acids. Germline V gene lookup returns CDR1 KGHSH and CDR2 LQKENI. V lost 0 bases to trimming and J lost 5 bases, with 11 bases between them. CDR3 sequence (DNA): TGTGCCAGCTCACCACCTAATACAGCGGACAATGAGCAGTTCTTC. The encoded protein is CASSPPNTADNEQFF.

The chain couples TRBV7-9 to TRBJ1-1, with D hard to call. The V end lost 7 bases, the J end lost 4 bases, and 19 bases lay between the germline ends. Germline assignment: CDR1 SEHNR and CDR2 FQNEAQ (reference sequence). The CDR3 runs to 15 residues. The CDR3 protein is CASNIRGGGATEAFF. Here the CDR3 DNA reads TGTGCCAGCAACATCCGGGGTGGCGGCGCCACTGAAGCTTTCTTT.

This chain connects TRBV29-1 to TRBJ1-1, with a weak D call TRBD1 (6 bases). V shed 0 bases and J shed 2 bases, with 7 bases lying between them. Germline CDR1 reads SQVTM; CDR2 reads ANQGSEA. CDR3 length equals 13 residues. CDR3 nucleotide sequence: TGCAGCGTTGAAGAACAGGGCAACACTGAAGCTTTCTTT. This sequence encodes CSVEEQGNTEAFF.

The table lists this clone with a few counts. The junction shows a germline mismatch at one end, possibly a read error. V is TRBV29-1 and J is TRBJ1-1; D not certain. CDR1 SQVTM and CDR2 ANQGSEA come from the germline V gene. This CDR3 is built from 13 residues. The CDR3 here is CSVDGGDFTGAFF. The DNA of the CDR3 is TGCAGCGTTGACGGCGGAGACTTTACTGGAGCTTTCTTT.

V and J are TRBV2 and TRBJ1-5, with a weak D call TRBD1 (6 bases). The CDR3 contains 13 residues. V lost 8 bases and J 3 bases, leaving 11 bases between the germline ends. Germline assignment: CDR1 SNHLY and CDR2 FYNNEI. The CDR3 coding sequence is TGTGCCAGCCTCCGGGACAACAATCAGCCCCAGCATTTT. It specifies CASLRDNNQPQHF.

The rearrangement links TRBV28 to TRBJ1-2; D call uncertain. V lost 6 bases and J 4 bases, leaving 9 bases between the germline ends. This CDR3 has 12 residues. Per germline, CDR1 MDHEN and CDR2 SYDVKM. DNA of the CDR3: TGTGCCAGCAGCCCCCTATCCTATGGCTACACCTTC. It specifies CASSPLSYGYTF.